This is a list of T cell receptor beta chains from one sample in a study of blood T cell repertoires in COVID-19. Measured with immunoSEQ multiplex PCR; TCRdb has only the in-frame clones, and not every one. Of about 200,000 clones in the sample, 90% were seen once. Sequences were obtained from peripheral blood. Receptor source: a man aged 45-65 years with acute or convalescent COVID-19. Each CDR3 is given with its conserved first and last residue. D genes are given only for firm matches. Clone size is stated in some rows and not others, as once, few, many or a class when expanded.

clone_size: .; j_call: TRBJ2-7; d_call: .; v_call: TRBV19; cdr3_aa: CASSIGLTYEQYF; cdr3_nt: TGTGCCAGTAGTATCGGACTGACCTACGAGCAGTACTTC
clone_size: .; j_call: TRBJ1-2; d_call: .; v_call: TRBV3-1/TRBV3-2; cdr3_aa: CASSQDTRGYGYTF; cdr3_nt: TGTGCCAGCAGCCAAGATACCCGGGGGTATGGCTACACCTTC
clone_size: .; j_call: TRBJ2-7; d_call: TRBD1; v_call: TRBV9; cdr3_aa: CASSPGDRNYEQYF; cdr3_nt: TGTGCCAGCAGCCCGGGGGACAGGAACTACGAGCAGTACTTC
clone_size: .; j_call: TRBJ2-3; d_call: TRBD2; v_call: TRBV24-1; cdr3_aa: CATSDHGLANTQYF; cdr3_nt: TGTGCCACCAGTGACCACGGACTAGCCAATACGCAGTATTTT
clone_size: .; j_call: TRBJ2-2; d_call: TRBD1; v_call: TRBV3-1/TRBV3-2; cdr3_aa: CASSQQGANTGELFF; cdr3_nt: TGTGCCAGCAGCCAACAGGGGGCGAACACCGGGGAGCTGTTTTTT
clone_size: .; j_call: TRBJ2-7; d_call: .; v_call: TRBV6-6; cdr3_aa: CASSYSGASSYEQYF; cdr3_nt: TGTGCCAGCAGTTACTCGGGGGCCAGCTCCTACGAGCAGTACTTC
clone_size: .; j_call: TRBJ1-5; d_call: TRBD1; v_call: TRBV7-9; cdr3_aa: CASSPGQGSNQPQHF; cdr3_nt: TGTGCCAGCAGCCCGGGACAGGGGAGCAATCAGCCCCAGCATTTT
clone_size: .; j_call: TRBJ2-3; d_call: TRBD1; v_call: TRBV18; cdr3_aa: CASSGQGNTDTQYF; cdr3_nt: TGTGCCAGCTCCGGACAGGGGAACACAGATACGCAGTATTTT
clone_size: .; j_call: TRBJ1-1; d_call: TRBD1; v_call: TRBV19; cdr3_aa: CASSMVKGAIAFF; cdr3_nt: TGTGCCAGTAGTATGGTAAAGGGGGCGATCGCTTTCTTT
clone_size: .; j_call: TRBJ1-2; d_call: TRBD1; v_call: TRBV7-2; cdr3_aa: CASRAGTVEYGYTF; cdr3_nt: TGTGCCAGCAGGGCCGGGACAGTTGAATATGGCTACACCTTC
clone_size: .; j_call: TRBJ1-5; d_call: .; v_call: TRBV27; cdr3_aa: CASSLTNVGGNQPQHF; cdr3_nt: TGTGCCAGCAGTCTGACAAATGTGGGTGGCAATCAGCCCCAGCATTTT
clone_size: .; j_call: TRBJ2-1; d_call: TRBD2; v_call: TRBV30; cdr3_aa: CAWIGGGGGFNEQFF; cdr3_nt: TGTGCCTGGATAGGTGGCGGGGGAGGCTTCAATGAGCAGTTCTTC
clone_size: .; j_call: TRBJ2-2; d_call: TRBD2; v_call: TRBV27; cdr3_aa: CASSLGLAGKAGELFF; cdr3_nt: TGTGCCAGCAGTTTAGGACTAGCGGGAAAAGCCGGGGAGCTGTTTTTT
clone_size: .; j_call: TRBJ2-2; d_call: TRBD2; v_call: TRBV29-1; cdr3_aa: CSGLAGLNTGELFF; cdr3_nt: TGCAGCGGGCTAGCGGGACTTAACACCGGGGAGCTGTTTTTT
clone_size: .; j_call: TRBJ2-1; d_call: .; v_call: TRBV10-3; cdr3_aa: CAFRDFHNEQFF; cdr3_nt: TGTGCCTTCCGGGACTTTCACAATGAGCAGTTCTTC
clone_size: .; j_call: TRBJ1-6; d_call: .; v_call: TRBV5-5; cdr3_aa: CASLGAGPRTLHF; cdr3_nt: TGTGCCAGCCTGGGGGCGGGCCCAAGAACCCTCCACTTT
clone_size: .; j_call: TRBJ1-1; d_call: .; v_call: TRBV30; cdr3_aa: CAWSPAGVNTEAFF; cdr3_nt: TGTGCCTGGTCCCCCGCCGGGGTGAACACTGAAGCTTTCTTT
clone_size: .; j_call: TRBJ1-5; d_call: TRBD1; v_call: TRBV7-8; cdr3_aa: CASSQRQGSFDQPQHF; cdr3_nt: TGTGCCAGCAGCCAAAGACAGGGCAGTTTCGATCAGCCCCAGCATTTT
clone_size: .; j_call: TRBJ1-2; d_call: TRBD1; v_call: TRBV10-3; cdr3_aa: CAISDGTGVGYTF; cdr3_nt: TGTGCCATCAGTGATGGGACAGGGGTCGGCTACACCTTC
clone_size: once; j_call: TRBJ2-5; d_call: TRBD2; v_call: TRBV28; cdr3_aa: CASSPLEGLAGRQETQYF; cdr3_nt: TGTGCCAGCAGTCCTCTGGAGGGACTAGCGGGACGACAAGAGACCCAGTACTTC
clone_size: few; j_call: TRBJ1-4; d_call: TRBD1; v_call: TRBV4-3; cdr3_aa: CASSLGQGTFNEKLFF; cdr3_nt: TGCGCCAGCAGCCTCGGACAGGGTACCTTTAATGAAAAACTGTTTTTT
clone_size: .; j_call: TRBJ2-3; d_call: .; v_call: TRBV10-1; cdr3_aa: CASSGASGTDTQYF; cdr3_nt: TGCGCCAGCAGTGGGGCTAGCGGCACAGATACGCAGTATTTT
clone_size: once; j_call: TRBJ2-1; d_call: .; v_call: TRBV9; cdr3_aa: CASSVGGPNEQFF; cdr3_nt: TGTGCCAGCAGCGTAGGGGGGCCAAATGAGCAGTTCTTC
clone_size: .; j_call: TRBJ1-5; d_call: .; v_call: TRBV7-2; cdr3_aa: CASSKTGHGSNQPQHF; cdr3_nt: TGTGCCAGCAGCAAGACAGGTCATGGGAGCAATCAGCCCCAGCATTTT
clone_size: .; j_call: TRBJ2-7; d_call: TRBD2; v_call: TRBV7-7; cdr3_aa: CASSSPGGLAGVGNEQYF; cdr3_nt: TGTGCCAGCAGCTCCCCGGGCGGACTAGCGGGAGTAGGAAACGAGCAGTACTTC
clone_size: .; j_call: TRBJ1-4; d_call: TRBD1; v_call: TRBV18; cdr3_aa: CASSPGQGTNEKLFF; cdr3_nt: TGTGCCAGCTCACCCGGACAGGGTACTAATGAAAAACTGTTTTTT
clone_size: .; j_call: TRBJ1-2; d_call: TRBD1; v_call: TRBV7-2; cdr3_aa: CASSFWDSYGYTF; cdr3_nt: TGTGCCAGCAGCTTTTGGGACAGCTATGGCTACACCTTC
clone_size: .; j_call: TRBJ2-1; d_call: .; v_call: TRBV7-2; cdr3_aa: CASSLAGAVSYNEQFF; cdr3_nt: TGTGCCAGCAGCTTAGCAGGGGCTGTCTCCTACAATGAGCAGTTCTTC
clone_size: .; j_call: TRBJ2-7; d_call: .; v_call: TRBV5-4; cdr3_aa: CASSRFTARGEQYF; cdr3_nt: TGTGCCAGCAGCCGTTTCACAGCTCGTGGCGAGCAGTACTTC
clone_size: .; j_call: TRBJ1-6; d_call: TRBD1; v_call: TRBV19; cdr3_aa: CASKDRGNSPLHF; cdr3_nt: TGTGCCAGTAAGGACAGGGGAAATTCACCCCTCCACTTT
clone_size: .; j_call: TRBJ2-5; d_call: TRBD1; v_call: TRBV24-1; cdr3_aa: CATSDPRTGTQETQYF; cdr3_nt: TGTGCCACCAGTGACCCTAGGACAGGGACACAAGAGACCCAGTACTTC
clone_size: .; j_call: TRBJ2-7; d_call: .; v_call: TRBV28; cdr3_aa: CASSLSTPYEQYF; cdr3_nt: TGTGCCAGCAGTTTATCTACCCCCTACGAGCAGTACTTC
clone_size: .; j_call: TRBJ2-1; d_call: .; v_call: TRBV27; cdr3_aa: CASSPLGGTGPNEQFF; cdr3_nt: TGTGCCAGCAGTCCCTTGGGGGGGACAGGACCCAATGAGCAGTTCTTC
clone_size: .; j_call: TRBJ2-7; d_call: .; v_call: TRBV18; cdr3_aa: CASSPPGVSLEQYF; cdr3_nt: TGTGCCAGCTCCCCCCCCGGGGTAAGCCTCGAGCAGTACTTC
clone_size: .; j_call: TRBJ2-7; d_call: TRBD2; v_call: TRBV4-1; cdr3_aa: CASSPQGLAGVHEQYF; cdr3_nt: TGCGCCAGCAGCCCGCAAGGACTAGCGGGAGTTCACGAGCAGTACTTC
clone_size: .; j_call: TRBJ1-1; d_call: .; v_call: TRBV29-1; cdr3_aa: CSVDKYPATRVGTEAFF; cdr3_nt: TGCAGCGTTGATAAATACCCGGCGACGAGGGTTGGGACTGAAGCTTTCTTT
clone_size: .; j_call: TRBJ2-5; d_call: .; v_call: TRBV7-2; cdr3_aa: CASSLGTGSREQYF; cdr3_nt: TGTGCCAGCAGCTTAGGTACAGGATCCCGAGAGCAGTACTTC
clone_size: once; j_call: TRBJ2-7; d_call: .; v_call: TRBV21-1; cdr3_aa: CASSKRNSGVYEQYF; cdr3_nt: TGTGCCAGCAGCAAACGAAACAGCGGGGTCTACGAGCAGTACTTC
clone_size: .; j_call: TRBJ2-1; d_call: TRBD2; v_call: TRBV7-3; cdr3_aa: CASSTGTSYYNEQFF; cdr3_nt: TGTGCCAGCAGCACCGGGACTAGCTATTACAATGAGCAGTTCTTC
clone_size: .; j_call: TRBJ1-2; d_call: .; v_call: TRBV6-6; cdr3_aa: CASSPSGAGGYTF; cdr3_nt: TGTGCCAGCAGTCCTTCAGGGGCGGGTGGCTACACCTTC
clone_size: .; j_call: TRBJ1-2; d_call: .; v_call: TRBV7-8; cdr3_aa: CASSLHRENYGYTF; cdr3_nt: TGTGCCAGCAGCTTACACAGGGAGAACTATGGCTACACCTTC